This T cell receptor (beta chain) was retrieved from a study of T cells in Graves' hyperthyroidism and ophthalmopathy. General observations from the study: With a median lead of approximately six months before onset, the model predicted ophthalmopathy.

V gave up 3 bases and J gave up 0 bases, with 7 bases separating them. The CDR3 totals 14 residues. Germline loops: CDR1 MNHNY, CDR2 SVGAGI (reference sequence). Ten or more counts support this clonotype. Its antigen is currently unknown. Ophthalmopathy patients had Clinical Activity Score at least 3, NOSPECS grade at least 4, duration under 3 months. The authors obtained PBMCs from roughly 10 ml of fresh peripheral blood. TCR beta CDR3 regions were amplified from RNA transcripts. First-round RT-PCR targeting the TCR CDR3 was performed with the HTBI primer set. One entry per CDR3 protein, called by TCRdb with MiXCR from the multiplex PCR reads. This sample has a few hundred thousand distinct CDR3 sequences, with over 15% found just once.

This rearrangement joins TRBV6-6 to TRBJ2-3; no clear D. Sequenced sample: blood. The receptor comes from a woman in her sixties or seventies with Graves' ophthalmopathy. CDR3 in DNA: TGTGCCAGCAGTTATTTTGCTAGCACAGATACGCAGTATTTT. It specifies CASSYFASTDTQYF.